The source of this TCR beta chain is a study of blood T cells in healthy people across ages. Study-level information: About one barcoded beta molecule per two T cells was the capture yield of template switching.

Study-wide points: TCR beta diversity, measured per million T cells, fell in a roughly linear way with age. For the donors, CMV status was unknown and possibly confounded expanded clonotype changes.

Primed by a sample-barcoded 5' primer and a J-beta primer mix, a second PCR proceeded for roughly 7 to 11 cycles. TCRdb re-analysed the 5' RACE reads in MiXCR, keeping a single row per CDR3 protein. Of around 970,000 distinct CDR3 sequences in the sample, roughly half are singletons; the top ten hold around a fifth. Regarding this clonotype: Antigen unknown.

V was trimmed by 10 bases and J by 2 bases, leaving 13 bases between them. Germline values: CDR1 LGHDT, CDR2 YNNKEL (reference sequence). CDR3 size: 13 residues. The chain employs TRBV3-1 and TRBJ2-3; a possible D gene is TRBD2 (5 bases). The sequencing sample was made of blood. The clonotype was recovered from a woman between 55 and 75 years old in good health. The CDR3 DNA reads as TGTGCCACCGCGCAAGACTACACAGATACGCAGTATTTT. Its protein product is CATAQDYTDTQYF.